The sequence of this TCR beta chain was determined in a study of T-cell reconstitution after alpha-beta-depleted transplantation in children. CDR1 and CDR2 from the germline V gene are MNHNS and SASEGT. The V and J ends lost 1 base and 9 bases respectively, with 10 bases between them. There are 12 residues in the CDR3. Preparation of the TCRbeta library used unique molecular identifiers. Each CDR3 protein gets one entry after TCRdb re-called the PCR reads with MiXCR. The sample shows 250,000 to 350,000 distinct CDR3 sequences, 9.9% of them seen only once. The chain has TRBV6-1 and TRBJ2-7; D possibly uses TRBD1 or TRBD2 (5 bases each). This TCR came from a human donor who donated a stem cell graft to a child with SCID. The sample consisted of PBMCs from the stem cell graft donor, taken from the stem cell graft. The CDR3 DNA is TGTGCCAGCAGTGAAGTAGGGGACCGGCAGTACTTC. Protein product: CASSEVGDRQYF.